These 25 T cell receptor beta chains originate from one sample sequenced in a study of beta chain features in type 1 diabetes. Study-wide results and caveats: Significant though moderate, a shortening of TCRB CDR3s appeared in all four CD4+ subsets of Type 1 diabetes patients.

No antigen has been assigned to these receptors. TCRB transcripts that were expressed got sequenced, as all of the isolated RNA had been reverse transcribed. TCRdb keeps only in-frame clones here, not all; method: immunoSEQ multiplex PCR. The data contain some 280,000 clones, 13% to 15% of them seen just once; the ten biggest clones take up more than 0.015%. The specimen sequenced was naive CD4+ T cells from blood. The receptors shown here come from a man between 25 and 39 years old with type 1 diabetes.

This clone has just a few counts. The chain employs TRBV7-9 and TRBJ2-5; perhaps TRBD2 as D (6 bases). From germline, CDR1 is SEHNR and CDR2 FQNEAQ (reference sequence). The V gene lost 2 bases and the J gene lost 0 bases, with 7 bases spanning the gap. CDR3 size: 14 residues. CDR3: CASSLRDYQETQYF. CDR3 DNA sequence: TGTGCCAGCAGCTTACGGGACTACCAAGAGACCCAGTACTTC.

The chain carries TRBV9 and TRBJ2-3; maybe TRBD1 (5 bases). Germline loops: CDR1 SGDLS, CDR2 YYNGEE. The V end lost 4 bases, the J end lost 0 bases, and 9 bases lay between the germline ends. CDR3 length: 14 amino acids. The CDR3 DNA sequence: TGTGCCAGCAGCCTACGACAGAGCACAGATACGCAGTATTTT. Its protein is CASSLRQSTDTQYF.

The chain couples TRBV5-1 to TRBJ1-2; 8 nucleotides align to TRBD1. The germline V gene has CDR1 SGHRS and CDR2 YFSETQ. CDR3 size: 14 residues. V lost 0 bases, J lost 8 bases, and 6 bases stayed unmatched. The chain's CDR3 is CASSLGPGGQGYTF. The CDR3 DNA follows: TGCGCCAGCAGCTTGGGCCCAGGGGGCCAGGGCTACACCTTC.

The rearrangement links TRBV27 to TRBJ2-7, with D unresolved. Trimming stripped 4 bases from V and 2 bases from J, with 9 bases between. This CDR3 is 13 amino acids long. CDR1 and CDR2 (germline): MNHEY, SMNVEV (reference sequence). The CDR3 nucleotides are TGTGCCAGCAGTTGGCCGGGTACCTACGAGCAGTACTTC. Its protein is CASSWPGTYEQYF.

The chain employs TRBV5-1 and TRBJ2-7, with 7 nucleotides matching TRBD2. Germline V gene lookup returns CDR1 SGHRS and CDR2 YFSETQ. J gave up 1 base and V 0 bases, and 7 bases lay outside the gene matches. This CDR3 contains 16 residues. CDR3 region: CASSLDPGGLSYEQYF. The CDR3 DNA reads TGCGCCAGCAGCTTGGACCCGGGAGGCCTTTCCTACGAGCAGTACTTC.

The V gene is TRBV4-3, the J gene TRBJ1-1; 11 bases align to TRBD1. Trimming removed 2 bases from V and 5 bases from J; junction bases left unmatched: 4. CDR1 and CDR2 from the germline V gene are LGHNA and YSLEER. The CDR3 extends over 15 amino acids. The CDR3 coding sequence is TGCGCCAGCAGCCAACTCGGGACAGGGGGTACTGAAGCTTTCTTT. Its protein product is CASSQLGTGGTEAFF.

In its sample, this clone was seen a few times. The chain employs TRBV10-3 and TRBJ2-7; TRBD1 matches 9 bases. The CDR3 runs 14 residues. Germline CDR1 and CDR2: ENHRY and SYGVKD. V lost 6 bases to trimming and J lost 2 bases; unmatched junction nucleotides: 5. CDR3 nucleotides: TGTGCCATCAGCAGGACAGGGGTGACCTACGAGCAGTACTTC. Residues: CAISRTGVTYEQYF.

This chain joins TRBV7-2 and TRBJ2-7, with a weak D call TRBD1 (6 bases). CDR1 SGHTA and CDR2 FQGNSA come from the germline V gene. V gave up 0 bases and J gave up 3 bases, with 6 bases separating them. The CDR3 is 13 amino acids. CDR3 coding DNA: TGTGCCAGCAGCTTAGCACAGGGCTACGAGCAGTACTTC. Translating gives CASSLAQGYEQYF.

V usage is TRBV25-1 and J usage is TRBJ2-7; 7 bases match TRBD1. The V gene's germline CDR1 is MGHDK and CDR2 SYGVNS. CDR3 length equals 13 residues. Losses at the gene ends were 6 bases for V and 9 bases for J; bases not matched to a gene: 11. In nucleotides, the CDR3 is TGTGCCAGCAGGCCAGGGGGTCAACAGGTGCAGTACTTC. Its protein product is CASRPGGQQVQYF.

The table lists this clone with a few counts. This rearrangement joins TRBV2 to TRBJ2-1; 10 nucleotides line up with TRBD1. This CDR3 has 14 amino acids. The J segment lost 5 bases and the V segment lost 6 bases, leaving 4 bases of the junction unmatched. The germline gives CDR1 SNHLY, CDR2 FYNNEI. The CDR3 here is CASRMGQGNNEQFF. Here the CDR3 DNA reads TGTGCCAGCAGGATGGGACAGGGGAACAATGAGCAGTTCTTC.

J is TRBJ2-7 and V is TRBV20-1; no clear D gene. This CDR3 has 10 amino acids. The V and J ends lost 5 bases and 3 bases respectively, with 5 bases between them. In germline, CDR1 is DFQATT, CDR2 SNEGSKA (reference sequence). The CDR3 is CSAYYYEQYF. As DNA, the CDR3 is TGCAGTGCTTACTACTACGAGCAGTACTTC.

In this sample, this clone turned up once. The gene calls are TRBV7-3 and TRBJ2-3, with no clear D. The CDR3 spans 15 residues. CDR1 is SGHTA, CDR2 FQGTGA, per germline. Trimming removed 0 bases from V and 2 bases from J, with 9 bases in between. This CDR3 reads CASSLTNGYTDTQYF. CDR3 sequence (DNA): TGTGCCAGCAGCTTAACCAACGGGTACACAGATACGCAGTATTTT.

The chain uses TRBV29-1 and TRBJ2-3; 8 bases are shared with TRBD2. The ends lost 8 bases at V and 2 bases at J; junction bases unmatched: 9. Germline V CDR1 and CDR2: SQVTM, ANQGSEA. This CDR3 region has 14 residues. CDR3 coding DNA: TGCAGCTCCGAGAGCGGGAGCGACACAGATACGCAGTATTTT. Translation gives CSSESGSDTDTQYF.

The chain couples TRBV9 to TRBJ2-1, with D maybe TRBD2 (6 bases). The CDR3 spans 15 residues. Germline V gene data show CDR1 as SGDLS and CDR2 as YYNGEE. With 4 bases removed from V and 2 bases from J, the gap between germline ends came to 13 bases. The CDR3 here is CASSPTQRAYNEQFF. CDR3 in DNA: TGTGCCAGCAGCCCGACCCAGCGGGCCTACAATGAGCAGTTCTTC.

The gene calls are TRBV18 and TRBJ2-7, with a weak D call TRBD1 (5 bases). Germline V gives CDR1 KGHSH, CDR2 LQKENI. V lost 3 bases to trimming and J lost 4 bases, with 13 bases between them. The CDR3 runs 14 residues. The CDR3 sequence: CASSPVPQEYEQYF. The CDR3 DNA follows: TGTGCCAGCTCACCCGTCCCACAGGAGTACGAGCAGTACTTC.

This clone was seen more than once but under ten times. CDR3 bases: TGTGCCAGCAGTAACCTCCCGTCTAGCGCGAACGGGGAGCTGTTTTTT. Amino acid sequence: CASSNLPSSANGELFF. This chain connects TRBV27 to TRBJ2-2, with D maybe TRBD2 (6 bases). Germline V gene sequence: CDR1 MNHEY, CDR2 SMNVEV (reference sequence). The V and J ends lost 5 bases and 7 bases respectively, with 20 bases between them. The CDR3 runs to 16 residues.

The genes are TRBV19 and TRBJ2-2, with D unresolved. V dropped 3 bases and J dropped 4 bases, with 15 bases sitting between them. The CDR3 contains 16 residues. CDR1 is LNHDA, CDR2 SQIVND, per germline (reference sequence). The CDR3 region is CASSIDTRSFTGELFF. The CDR3 nucleotides read TGTGCCAGTAGTATCGATACGAGATCCTTCACCGGGGAGCTGTTTTTT.

This clone was detected a few times. This chain uses TRBV6-5 with TRBJ2-7; TRBD2 matches at 7 bases. The germline gives CDR1 MNHEY, CDR2 SVGAGI. The CDR3 is 12 residues long. V trimming: 6 bases; J trimming: 5 bases; junction bases outside the gene matches: 4. CDR3 nucleotide sequence: TGTGCCAGCAGATCAACTAGCGACGAGCAGTACTTC. Its translation is CASRSTSDEQYF.

The chain has TRBV25-1 and TRBJ1-1, with D maybe TRBD1 (5 bases). CDR3 length equals 13 residues. Trimming removed 2 bases at V and 3 bases at J, with 7 bases between. Germline V gene lookup returns CDR1 MGHDK and CDR2 SYGVNS. Here the CDR3 DNA reads TGTGCCAGCAGTGAACAGGGATACACTGAAGCTTTCTTT. Its translation: CASSEQGYTEAFF.

The chain links TRBV5-1 to TRBJ2-3; D is unresolved. V lost 3 bases and J lost 6, with 11 bases in between. The CDR3 extends over 13 amino acids. Germline V gene lookup returns CDR1 SGHRS and CDR2 YFSETQ. The CDR3 sequence: CASSSPRVDTQYF. The CDR3 DNA follows: TGCGCCAGCAGCTCCCCACGGGTTGATACGCAGTATTTT.

The chain employs TRBV11-2 and TRBJ2-1, with 9 bases identical to TRBD2. Trimming took 1 base from V and 8 from J; bases not matched to a gene: 9. This CDR3 spans 16 amino acids. Germline V CDR1 and CDR2: SGHAT, FQNNGV. CDR3 bases: TGTGCCAGCAGCTTAGGGGGTAGCGGGAGCTGGGATGAGCAGTTCTTC. As protein: CASSLGGSGSWDEQFF.

The chain links TRBV5-4 to TRBJ2-1; 8 bases are shared with TRBD2. This CDR3 has 15 amino acids. Germline CDR1 is SGHNT and CDR2 is YYREEE (reference sequence). V lost 3 bases to trimming and J lost 7 bases; unmatched junction nucleotides: 9. The CDR3 DNA follows: TGTGCCAGCAGCTGGGCGGGAGGATCGGGTAATGAGCAGTTCTTC. This encodes CASSWAGGSGNEQFF.

This chain connects TRBV6-6 to TRBJ2-7; 8 bases agree with TRBD2. Germline assignment: CDR1 MNHNY and CDR2 SVGAGI (reference sequence). The junction had 4 bases not matched to a gene; V was cut back by 0 bases and J by 6 bases. The CDR3 sequence is 14 residues long. The CDR3 DNA reads as TGTGCCAGCAGTTACTCTAGCGGGACGGGCGAGCAGTACTTC. Translating gives CASSYSSGTGEQYF.

The genes are TRBV7-2 and TRBJ1-2, with 8 positions matching TRBD1. Germline CDR1 is SGHTA and CDR2 is FQGNSA. This CDR3 has 15 residues. The junction had 10 bases not matched to a gene; V was cut back by 5 bases and J by 5 bases. The CDR3 reads CASSVQGALDYGYTF. The CDR3 nucleotides read TGTGCCAGCAGCGTTCAGGGGGCGCTTGATTATGGCTACACCTTC.

The rearrangement uses TRBV28 and TRBJ1-5; D remains ambiguous. The CDR3 spans 15 residues. From germline, CDR1 is MDHEN and CDR2 SYDVKM. V lost 7 bases and J lost 4, with 17 bases in between. This CDR3 reads CASTASGLGNQPQHF. CDR3 bases: TGTGCCAGCACCGCGTCGGGTCTAGGAAATCAGCCCCAGCATTTT.